Listed below are T cell receptor beta chains from one sample, sequenced in a study of CD8 T cells in ankylosing spondylitis. TCRdb used MiXCR to reprocess the 5' RACE reads, holding one entry per CDR3 protein. Here the sample spans a few hundred thousand distinct CDR3 sequences, 8% being singletons. Sequencing used blood, either unsorted or a sorted T cell fraction (not recorded which). Every receptor here comes from a male donor with ankylosing spondylitis. Both conserved end residues are part of each CDR3. The D gene is left open where the match is weak. Clone size is not always given. Where it is, it says once, few, many or a class for expanded clones.

J,D,size,V,DNA,CDR3
TRBJ2-5,-,-,TRBV18,TGTGCCAGCTCTCTAGGGTCGACCCAGTACTTC,CASSLGSTQYF
TRBJ2-3,TRBD1,few,TRBV29-1,TGCAGCGTCCCCCCTCGTGGGACAGGGACAGATACGCAGTATTTT,CSVPPRGTGTDTQYF
TRBJ2-7,-,few,TRBV29-1,TGCAGCGTTGCCATTCCCGGGTACGAGCAGTACTTC,CSVAIPGYEQYF
TRBJ2-1,TRBD2,few,TRBV7-3,TGTGCCAGCAGCCAACAAGGACTAGCGGGAGATGAGCAGTTCTTC,CASSQQGLAGDEQFF
TRBJ2-5,-,-,TRBV7-2,TGTGCCAGCAGCCCCGCCCGAGGGGAGACCCAGTACTTC,CASSPARGETQYF
TRBJ2-1,-,-,TRBV10-1,TGCGCCAGCAGTGGGTCCCGGCCGACGGCCTACAATGAGCAGTTCTTC,CASSGSRPTAYNEQFF
TRBJ2-5,TRBD1,-,TRBV11-2,TGTGCCAGCAGCCCACGCCGGGACAGGCTCGTAATAGAGACCCAGTACTTC,CASSPRRDRLVIETQYF
TRBJ2-7,TRBD2,many,TRBV5-1,TGCGCCAGCAGCTTGTCCGGGACTAGCGGGAGAAGGGGTTACGAGCAGTACTTC,CASSLSGTSGRRGYEQYF
TRBJ2-2,-,-,TRBV5-1,TGCGCCAGCAGTTCAGGACAGCACACCGGGGAGCTGTTTTTT,CASSSGQHTGELFF
TRBJ2-3,TRBD2,many,TRBV5-6,TGTGCCAGCAGCTTGCGGGGGGTAGCGGCCTGGGATACGCAGTATTTT,CASSLRGVAAWDTQYF
TRBJ2-7,-,many,TRBV20-1,TGCAGTGCTAGAGCGACGGGGACCTACGAGCAGTACTTC,CSARATGTYEQYF
TRBJ2-2,-,-,TRBV5-6,TGTGCCAGCAGCTTGGCGGCTAGCGATGGGGAGCTGTTTTTT,CASSLAASDGELFF
TRBJ2-2,-,many,TRBV5-1,TGCGCCAGCAGCTTGGACGTAGGGTTGTCCGGGGAGCTGTTTTTT,CASSLDVGLSGELFF
TRBJ2-1,-,many,TRBV28,TGTGCCAGCGGCAGGGGCTATGAGCAGTTCTTC,CASGRGYEQFF
TRBJ2-3,TRBD2,-,TRBV11-3,TGTGCCAGCAGCTCAATAGCGGGAGTAGATACGCAGTATTTT,CASSSIAGVDTQYF
TRBJ2-1,TRBD2,few,TRBV6-5,TGTGCCAGCAGTTACTATCGTGGAGTAGCGGGGGGGGAGCAGTTCTTC,CASSYYRGVAGGEQFF
TRBJ2-1,TRBD2,few,TRBV4-3,TGCGCCAGCAGCCAAGATCGATTACTAGCGGGAGGGCCGGGGAATGAGCAGTTCTTC,CASSQDRLLAGGPGNEQFF
TRBJ1-5,-,few,TRBV28,TGTGCCAGCAGTTTATTCGGCAGGGGAGCAGGTCAGCCCCAGCATTTT,CASSLFGRGAGQPQHF
TRBJ2-1,TRBD1,-,TRBV5-4,TGTGCCAGCAGCCCGCGACAGGGAAGTGAGCAGTTCTTC,CASSPRQGSEQFF
TRBJ2-7,TRBD2,few,TRBV29-1,TGCAGCGCCGCTAGCGGGAGGGACTCCTACGAGCAGTACTTC,CSAASGRDSYEQYF
TRBJ2-5,-,few,TRBV7-9,TGTGCCAGCAGCTTTACGGGAGAGACCCAGTACTTC,CASSFTGETQYF
TRBJ2-1,-,-,TRBV5-1,TGCGCCAGCAGCTTGCTTAGTCAGGAGCGCCGCTTCTTC,CASSLLSQERRFF
TRBJ2-4,-,few,TRBV6-5,TGTGCCCGGGGGCCTAGCGCCTTAGCCAAAAACATTCAGTACTTC,CARGPSALAKNIQYF
TRBJ2-7,-,few,TRBV7-9,TGTGCCAGCAGCACCCTTCCGGGACAAGCCGACTACGAGCAGTACTTC,CASSTLPGQADYEQYF
TRBJ1-2,-,-,TRBV5-1,TGCGCCAGCAGCTTGGGACAGATGTATGGCTACACCTTC,CASSLGQMYGYTF
TRBJ2-5,TRBD1,-,TRBV19,TGTGCCAGTGCCGGGACAGTCCAAGAGACCCAGTACTTC,CASAGTVQETQYF
TRBJ2-1,TRBD2,few,TRBV7-2,TGTGCCAGCAGCCTAGCGGGTCTAGCGGGAGGATACAATGAGCAGTTCTTC,CASSLAGLAGGYNEQFF
TRBJ2-7,-,-,TRBV3-1,TGTGCCAGCAGCCAAGAGGGCGGAGTAGTGGGCTCCTACGAGCAGTACTTC,CASSQEGGVVGSYEQYF
TRBJ1-2,-,-,TRBV28,TGTGCCAGCAGTCCCGCGGGGCGCTATGGCTACACCTTC,CASSPAGRYGYTF